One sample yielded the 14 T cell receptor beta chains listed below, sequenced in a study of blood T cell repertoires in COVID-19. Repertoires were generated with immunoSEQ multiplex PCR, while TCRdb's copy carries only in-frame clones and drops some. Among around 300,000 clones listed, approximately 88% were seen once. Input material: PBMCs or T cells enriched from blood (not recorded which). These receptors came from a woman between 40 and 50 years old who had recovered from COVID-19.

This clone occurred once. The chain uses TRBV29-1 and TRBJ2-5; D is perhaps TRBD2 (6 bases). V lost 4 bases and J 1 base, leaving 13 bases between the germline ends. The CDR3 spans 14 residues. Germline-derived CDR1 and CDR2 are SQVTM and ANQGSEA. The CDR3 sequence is CSVALLALQETQYF. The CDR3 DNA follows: TGCAGCGTTGCCCTTCTAGCGCTCCAAGAGACCCAGTACTTC.

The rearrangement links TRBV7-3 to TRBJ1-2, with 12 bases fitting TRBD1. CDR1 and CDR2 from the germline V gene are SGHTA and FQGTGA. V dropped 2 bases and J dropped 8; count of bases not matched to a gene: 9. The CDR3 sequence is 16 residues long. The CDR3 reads CASSLHPGQGAEGYTF. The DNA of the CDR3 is TGTGCCAGCAGCTTACATCCGGGACAGGGGGCTGAGGGCTACACCTTC.

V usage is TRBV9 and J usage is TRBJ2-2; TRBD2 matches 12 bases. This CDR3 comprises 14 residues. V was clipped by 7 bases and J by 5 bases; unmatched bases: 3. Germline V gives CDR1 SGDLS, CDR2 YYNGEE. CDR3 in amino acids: CASRLAGETGELFF. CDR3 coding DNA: TGTGCCAGCCGACTAGCGGGAGAAACCGGGGAGCTGTTTTTT.

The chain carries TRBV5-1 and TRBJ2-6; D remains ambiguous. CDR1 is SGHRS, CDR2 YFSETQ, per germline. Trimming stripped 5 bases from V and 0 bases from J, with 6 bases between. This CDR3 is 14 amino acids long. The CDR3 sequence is CASSAGSGANVLTF. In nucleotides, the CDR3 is TGCGCCAGCAGTGCAGGCTCTGGGGCCAACGTCCTGACTTTC.

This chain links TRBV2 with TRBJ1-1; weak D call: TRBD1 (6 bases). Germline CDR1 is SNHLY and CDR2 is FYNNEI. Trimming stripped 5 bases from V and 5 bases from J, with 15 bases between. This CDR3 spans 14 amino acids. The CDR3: CASSQQGRGTEAFF. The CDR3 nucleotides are TGTGCCAGCAGTCAACAGGGTAGGGGGACTGAAGCTTTCTTT.

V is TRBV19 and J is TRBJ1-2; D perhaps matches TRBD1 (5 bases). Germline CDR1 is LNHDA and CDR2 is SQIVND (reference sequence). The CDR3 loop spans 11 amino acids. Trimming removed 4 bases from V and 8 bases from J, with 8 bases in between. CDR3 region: CASSTAGGYTF. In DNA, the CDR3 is TGTGCCAGTAGTACCGCAGGGGGCTACACCTTC. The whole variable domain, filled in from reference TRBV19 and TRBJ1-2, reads DGGITQSPKYLFRKEGQNVTLSCEQNLNHDAMYWYRQDPGQGLRLIYYSQIVNDFQKGDIAEGYSVSREKKESFPLTVTSAQKNPTAFYLCASSTAGGYTFGSGTRLTVV.

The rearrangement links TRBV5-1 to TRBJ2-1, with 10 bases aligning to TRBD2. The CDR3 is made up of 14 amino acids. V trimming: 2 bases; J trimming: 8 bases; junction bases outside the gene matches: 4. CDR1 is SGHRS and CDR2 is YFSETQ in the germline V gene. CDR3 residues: CASSLAGGPHEQFF. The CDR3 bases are TGCGCCAGCAGCTTAGCGGGGGGGCCCCATGAGCAGTTCTTC.

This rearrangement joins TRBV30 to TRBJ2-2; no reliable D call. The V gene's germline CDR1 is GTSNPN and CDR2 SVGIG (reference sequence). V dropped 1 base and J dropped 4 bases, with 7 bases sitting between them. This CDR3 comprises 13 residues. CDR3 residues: CAWSGFITGELFF. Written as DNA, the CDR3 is TGTGCCTGGAGTGGTTTTATCACCGGGGAGCTGTTTTTT.

In DNA form, the CDR3 reads TGTGCCAGCAGTTCAGGGCAGAGACTCTATGGCTACACCTTC. Protein sequence: CASSSGQRLYGYTF. This sequence joins TRBV6-2 or TRBV6-3 and TRBJ1-2; D might be TRBD1 (5 bases). Looked up from germline, CDR1 is MNHEY and CDR2 is SVGEGT. The V gene lost 4 bases and the J gene lost 4 bases, with 13 bases spanning the gap. This CDR3 is built from 14 residues.

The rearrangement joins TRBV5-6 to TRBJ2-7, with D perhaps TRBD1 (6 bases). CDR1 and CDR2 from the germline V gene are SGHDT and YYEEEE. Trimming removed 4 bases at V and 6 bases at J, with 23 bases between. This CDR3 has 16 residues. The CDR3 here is CASSPGYDRRRVEQYF. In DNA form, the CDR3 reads TGTGCCAGCAGCCCAGGATATGACAGGCGCCGGGTCGAGCAGTACTTC.

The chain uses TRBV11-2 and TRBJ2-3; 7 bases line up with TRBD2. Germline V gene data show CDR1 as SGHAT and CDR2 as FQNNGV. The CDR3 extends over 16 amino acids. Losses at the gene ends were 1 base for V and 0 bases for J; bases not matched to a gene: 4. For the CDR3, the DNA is TGTGCCAGCAGCTTAGGGTTGACTAGCAGCACAGATACGCAGTATTTT. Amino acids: CASSLGLTSSTDTQYF.

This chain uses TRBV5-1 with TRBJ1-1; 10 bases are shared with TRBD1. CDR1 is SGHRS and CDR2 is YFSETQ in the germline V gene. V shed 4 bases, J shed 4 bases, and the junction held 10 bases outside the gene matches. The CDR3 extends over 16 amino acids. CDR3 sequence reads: CASSPGQGFSGTEAFF. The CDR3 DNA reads TGCGCCAGCAGCCCGGGACAGGGGTTTTCGGGCACTGAAGCTTTCTTT.

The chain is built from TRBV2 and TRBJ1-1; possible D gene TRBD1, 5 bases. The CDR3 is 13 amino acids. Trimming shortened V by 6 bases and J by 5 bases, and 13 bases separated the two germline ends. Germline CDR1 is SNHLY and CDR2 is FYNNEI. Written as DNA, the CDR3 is TGTGCCAGCAGCACCACGGGGGGTACTGAAGCTTTCTTT. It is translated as CASSTTGGTEAFF.

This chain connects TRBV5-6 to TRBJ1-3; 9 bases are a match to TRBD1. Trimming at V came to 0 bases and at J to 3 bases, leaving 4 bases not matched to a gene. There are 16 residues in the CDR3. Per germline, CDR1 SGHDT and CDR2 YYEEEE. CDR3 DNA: TGTGCCAGCAGCTTGGACAGGGGGCAGGTTGGAAACACCATATATTTT. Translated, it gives CASSLDRGQVGNTIYF.